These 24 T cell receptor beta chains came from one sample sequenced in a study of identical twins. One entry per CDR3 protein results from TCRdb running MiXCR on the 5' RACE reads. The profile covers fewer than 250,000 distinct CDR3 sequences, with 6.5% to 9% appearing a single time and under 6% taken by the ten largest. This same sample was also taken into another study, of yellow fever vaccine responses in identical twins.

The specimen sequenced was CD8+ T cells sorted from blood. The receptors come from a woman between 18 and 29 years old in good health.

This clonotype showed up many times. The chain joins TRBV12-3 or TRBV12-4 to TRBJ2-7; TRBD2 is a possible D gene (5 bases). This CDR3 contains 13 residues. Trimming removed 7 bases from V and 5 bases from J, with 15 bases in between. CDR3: CASNSRLRDEQYF. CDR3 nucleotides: TGTGCCAGCAACTCCCGGTTGCGGGACGAGCAGTACTTC.

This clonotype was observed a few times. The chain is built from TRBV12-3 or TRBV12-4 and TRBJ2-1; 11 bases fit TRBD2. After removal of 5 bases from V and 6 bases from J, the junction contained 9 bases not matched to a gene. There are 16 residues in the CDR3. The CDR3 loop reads CASSPLLAGDSNEQFF. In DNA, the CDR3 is TGTGCCAGCAGTCCTCTACTAGCGGGAGACTCCAATGAGCAGTTCTTC.

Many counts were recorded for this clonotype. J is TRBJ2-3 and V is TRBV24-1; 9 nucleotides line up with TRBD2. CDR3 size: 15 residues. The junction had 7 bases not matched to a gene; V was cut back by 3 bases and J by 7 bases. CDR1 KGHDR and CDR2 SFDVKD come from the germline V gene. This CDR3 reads CATSDERGVGNTQYF. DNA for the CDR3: TGTGCCACCAGTGATGAGCGGGGGGTAGGAAATACGCAGTATTTT.

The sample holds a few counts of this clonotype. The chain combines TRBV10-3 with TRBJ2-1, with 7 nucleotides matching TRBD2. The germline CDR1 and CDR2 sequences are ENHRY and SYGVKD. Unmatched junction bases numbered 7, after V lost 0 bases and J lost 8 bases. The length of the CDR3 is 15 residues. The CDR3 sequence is CAISESGGGTDEQFF. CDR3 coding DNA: TGTGCCATCAGTGAGTCGGGGGGGGGGACGGATGAGCAGTTCTTC.

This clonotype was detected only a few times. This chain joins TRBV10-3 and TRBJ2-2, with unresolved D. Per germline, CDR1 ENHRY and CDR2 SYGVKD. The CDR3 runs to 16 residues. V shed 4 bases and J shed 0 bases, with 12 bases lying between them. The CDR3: CAISAVAESNTGELFF. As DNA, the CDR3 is TGTGCCATCAGTGCTGTCGCAGAATCGAACACCGGGGAGCTGTTTTTT.

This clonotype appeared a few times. CDR3 region: CARLKTSGKRVDTDTQYF. CDR3 nucleotide sequence: TGCGCCAGGCTTAAGACTAGCGGGAAGAGGGTGGACACAGATACGCAGTATTTT. The chain has TRBV10-1 and TRBJ2-3, with TRBD2 matching 11 bases. The V gene's germline CDR1 is WNHNN and CDR2 SYGVQD (reference sequence). The CDR3 covers 18 residues. V trimming: 9 bases; J trimming: 2 bases; junction bases outside the gene matches: 16.

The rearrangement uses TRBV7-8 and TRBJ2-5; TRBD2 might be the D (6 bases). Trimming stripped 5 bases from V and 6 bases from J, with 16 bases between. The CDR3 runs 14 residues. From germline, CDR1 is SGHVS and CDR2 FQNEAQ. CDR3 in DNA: TGTGCCAGCAGCCCCCCCCCGGAGGGGAAGACCCAGTACTTC. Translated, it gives CASSPPPEGKTQYF.

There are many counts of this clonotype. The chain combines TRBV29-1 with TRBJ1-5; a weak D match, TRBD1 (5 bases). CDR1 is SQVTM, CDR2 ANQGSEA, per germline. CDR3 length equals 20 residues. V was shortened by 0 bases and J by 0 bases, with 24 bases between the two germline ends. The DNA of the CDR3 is TGCAGCGTTGAAGATACGAGGGCCCACGGGACTGATAATAGCAATCAGCCCCAGCATTTT. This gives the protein CSVEDTRAHGTDNSNQPQHF.

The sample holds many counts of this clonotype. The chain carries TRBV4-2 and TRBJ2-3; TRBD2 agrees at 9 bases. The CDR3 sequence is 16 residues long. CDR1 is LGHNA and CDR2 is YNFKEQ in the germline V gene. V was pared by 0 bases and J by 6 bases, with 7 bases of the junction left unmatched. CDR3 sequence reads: CASSQDPAGGEDTQYF. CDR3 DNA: TGTGCCAGCAGCCAAGATCCAGCGGGAGGAGAGGATACGCAGTATTTT.

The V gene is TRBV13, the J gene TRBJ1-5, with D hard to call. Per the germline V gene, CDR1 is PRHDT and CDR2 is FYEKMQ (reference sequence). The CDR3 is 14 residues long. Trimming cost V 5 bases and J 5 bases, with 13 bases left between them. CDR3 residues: CASSGLIADQPQHF. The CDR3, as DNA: TGTGCCAGCAGCGGACTCATAGCGGATCAGCCCCAGCATTTT.

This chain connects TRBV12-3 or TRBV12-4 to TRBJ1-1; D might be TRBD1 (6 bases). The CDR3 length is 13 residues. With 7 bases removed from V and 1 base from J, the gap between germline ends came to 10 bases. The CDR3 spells CASKDSSNTEAFF. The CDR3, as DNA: TGTGCCAGCAAGGACAGTTCGAACACTGAAGCTTTCTTT.

CDR3 DNA: TGTGCCAGCAGCGCCTACTCAGCCAGGTCCGTCAATGAGCAGTTCTTC. It encodes CASSAYSARSVNEQFF. This chain links TRBV7-9 with TRBJ2-1; D is unresolved. CDR1 is SEHNR, CDR2 FQNEAQ, per germline (reference sequence). The CDR3 is 16 residues long. With 5 bases removed from V and 6 bases from J, the gap between germline ends came to 20 bases.

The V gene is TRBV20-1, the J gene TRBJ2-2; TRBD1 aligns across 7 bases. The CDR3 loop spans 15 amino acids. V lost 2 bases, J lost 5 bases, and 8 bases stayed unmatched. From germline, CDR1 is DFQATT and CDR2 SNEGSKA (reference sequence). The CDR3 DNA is TGCAGTGCTAGATCGACAGGGTTTGATACCGGGGAGCTGTTTTTT. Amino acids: CSARSTGFDTGELFF.

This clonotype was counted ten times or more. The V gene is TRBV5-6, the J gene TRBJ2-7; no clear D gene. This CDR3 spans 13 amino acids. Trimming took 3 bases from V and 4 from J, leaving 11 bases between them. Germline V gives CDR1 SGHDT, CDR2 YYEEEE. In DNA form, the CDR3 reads TGTGCCAGCAGCTCCGGAGCAGCGTACGAGCAGTACTTC. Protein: CASSSGAAYEQYF.

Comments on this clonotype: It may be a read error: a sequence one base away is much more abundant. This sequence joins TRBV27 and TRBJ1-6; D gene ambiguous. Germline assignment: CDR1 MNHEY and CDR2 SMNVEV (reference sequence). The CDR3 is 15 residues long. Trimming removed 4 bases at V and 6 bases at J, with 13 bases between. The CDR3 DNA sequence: TGTGCCAGCAGTTCCCGGGTCAGACCTAATTCACCCCTCCACTTT. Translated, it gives CASSSRVRPNSPLHF.

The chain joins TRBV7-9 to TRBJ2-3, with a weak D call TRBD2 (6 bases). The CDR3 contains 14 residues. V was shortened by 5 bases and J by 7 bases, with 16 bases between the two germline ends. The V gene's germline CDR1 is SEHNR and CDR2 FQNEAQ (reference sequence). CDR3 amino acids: CASSPRENANTQYF. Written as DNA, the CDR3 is TGTGCCAGCAGCCCGCGGGAAAACGCCAATACGCAGTATTTT.

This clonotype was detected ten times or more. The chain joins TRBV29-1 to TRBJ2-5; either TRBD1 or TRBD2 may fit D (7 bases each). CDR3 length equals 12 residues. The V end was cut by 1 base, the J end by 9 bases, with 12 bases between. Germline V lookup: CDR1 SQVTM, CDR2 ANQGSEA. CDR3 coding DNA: TGCAGCGTTGAAGTCAGGGGGGGGTCCCAGTACTTC. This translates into CSVEVRGGSQYF.

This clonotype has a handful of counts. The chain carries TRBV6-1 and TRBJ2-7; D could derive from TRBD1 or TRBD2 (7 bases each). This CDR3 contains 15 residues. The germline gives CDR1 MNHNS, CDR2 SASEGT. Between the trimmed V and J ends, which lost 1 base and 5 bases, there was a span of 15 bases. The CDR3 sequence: CASSEVGGGIHEQYF. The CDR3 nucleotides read TGTGCCAGCAGTGAAGTGGGAGGGGGCATCCACGAGCAGTACTTC.

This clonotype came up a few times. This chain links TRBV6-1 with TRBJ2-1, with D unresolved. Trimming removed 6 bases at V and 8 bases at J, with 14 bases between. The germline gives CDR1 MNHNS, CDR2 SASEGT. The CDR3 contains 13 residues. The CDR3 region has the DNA TGTGCCAGCAGGCGGACGGACGAGGATGAGCAGTTCTTC. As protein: CASRRTDEDEQFF.

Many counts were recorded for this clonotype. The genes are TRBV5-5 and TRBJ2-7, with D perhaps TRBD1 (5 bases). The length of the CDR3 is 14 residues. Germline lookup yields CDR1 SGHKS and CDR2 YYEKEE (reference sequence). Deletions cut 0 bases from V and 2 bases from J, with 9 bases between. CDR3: CASSLVQGTYEQYV. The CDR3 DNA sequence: TGTGCCAGCAGCTTGGTGCAGGGAACCTACGAGCAGTACGTC.

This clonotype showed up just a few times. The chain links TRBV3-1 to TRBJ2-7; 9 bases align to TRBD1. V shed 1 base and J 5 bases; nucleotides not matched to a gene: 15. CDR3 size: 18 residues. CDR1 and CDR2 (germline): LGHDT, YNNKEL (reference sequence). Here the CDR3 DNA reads TGTGCCAGCAGCCAAGCGCTCTACAGGGGGCTAGCGGCCCACGAGCAGTACTTC. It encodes CASSQALYRGLAAHEQYF.

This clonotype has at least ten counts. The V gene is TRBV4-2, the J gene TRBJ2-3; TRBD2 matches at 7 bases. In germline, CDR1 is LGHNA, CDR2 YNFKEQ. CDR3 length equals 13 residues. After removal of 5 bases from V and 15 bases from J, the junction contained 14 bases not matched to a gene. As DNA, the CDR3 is TGTGCCAGCAGCTCCGCCTCGTTGCGGGAGATATATTTT. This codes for CASSSASLREIYF.

The CDR3, as DNA: TGTGCCAGCAGTTTAGGGGTAGATTTCCGAAGCTCCTATAATTCACCCCTCCACTTT. Translated, it gives CASSLGVDFRSSYNSPLHF. The rearrangement uses TRBV28 and TRBJ1-6; no firm D call. V lost 2 bases to trimming and J lost 0 bases, with 17 bases between them. The CDR3 loop spans 19 amino acids. Germline CDR1 reads MDHEN; CDR2 reads SYDVKM. Full variable domain (missing parts from reference TRBV28 and TRBJ1-6): DVKVTQSSRYLVKRTGEKVFLECVQDMDHENMFWYRQDPGLGLRLIYFSYDVKMKEKGDIPEGYSVSREKKERFSLILESASTNQTSMYLCASSLGVDFRSSYNSPLHFGNGTRLTVT.

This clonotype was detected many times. CDR3 sequence reads: CASSLLGAVQETQYF. CDR3 nucleotide sequence: TGCGCCAGCAGCTTGTTAGGTGCCGTTCAAGAGACCCAGTACTTC. The chain combines TRBV5-1 with TRBJ2-5; D uncertain. Germline V gene sequence: CDR1 SGHRS, CDR2 YFSETQ. The CDR3 has 15 amino acids. The ends were cut back, 1 base at V and 2 bases at J, with 12 bases in the middle.